Each of the 24 T cell receptor beta chains below was sequenced from the same sample in a study of Graves' ophthalmopathy and Graves' hyperthyroidism. Amplification from RNA transcripts yielded the TCR beta CDR3 regions. An initial RT-PCR round employing HTBI primers preceded a second-round multiplex PCR. A single record per CDR3 protein comes from TCRdb applying MiXCR to the multiplex PCR reads. This table holds roughly 410,000 distinct CDR3 sequences, over 15% found once. The sequencing sample was made of peripheral blood. These receptors were taken from a woman younger than 30 with stable Graves' hyperthyroidism.

The CDR3 nucleotides are TGTGCCAGCAGCCAAGCCGAGCCCAGTGGGGCTTTCTTT. This codes for CASSQAEPSGAFF. The rearrangement links TRBV3-1 to TRBJ1-1; D is undetermined. The V end was cut by 1 base, the J end by 11 bases, with 14 bases between. In germline, CDR1 is LGHDT, CDR2 YNNKEL (reference sequence). The CDR3 covers 13 residues.

In this sample, this clonotype turned up many times. The chain has TRBV9 and TRBJ1-1, with no clear D. This CDR3 comprises 13 residues. Per germline, CDR1 SGDLS and CDR2 YYNGEE. Trimming cost V 2 bases and J 5 bases, with 10 bases left between them. Written as DNA, the CDR3 is TGTGCCAGCAGCGTGGGGAGAGGGACTGAAGCTTTCTTT. It codes for CASSVGRGTEAFF.

This clonotype has a count of ten or more. The chain combines TRBV27 with TRBJ1-5; D might be TRBD1 (5 bases). V shed 3 bases and J shed 8 bases, with 11 bases lying between them. The CDR3 sequence is 13 residues long. The germline V gene encodes CDR1 MNHEY and CDR2 SMNVEV (reference sequence). As DNA, the CDR3 is TGTGCCAGCAGTTTCCGGGAAGGGGAGCCCCAGCATTTT. This codes for CASSFREGEPQHF.

This clonotype was counted many times. The chain employs TRBV28 and TRBJ2-7; D unclear. The CDR3 is 16 residues long. Germline values: CDR1 MDHEN, CDR2 SYDVKM. V was shortened by 6 bases and J by 0 bases, with 18 bases between the two germline ends. CDR3 protein: CASSTIRALVSYEQYF. CDR3 in DNA: TGTGCCAGCAGCACTATCCGGGCCTTAGTCTCCTACGAGCAGTACTTC. Supplemented by reference TRBV28 and TRBJ2-7, the full variable domain reads DVKVTQSSRYLVKRTGEKVFLECVQDMDHENMFWYRQDPGLGLRLIYFSYDVKMKEKGDIPEGYSVSREKKERFSLILESASTNQTSMYLCASSTIRALVSYEQYFGPGTRLTVT.

This clonotype was observed many times. The J gene is TRBJ1-1, the V gene TRBV12-3 or TRBV12-4; tentative D call: TRBD1 (6 bases). The CDR3 runs to 14 residues. Trimming removed 1 base at V and 4 bases at J, with 10 bases between. CDR3 in amino acids: CASSLGIRGTEAFF. CDR3 nucleotides: TGTGCCAGCAGTTTAGGTATCAGGGGCACTGAAGCTTTCTTT.

At least ten counts were recorded for this clonotype. CDR3 in DNA: TGTGCCAGCAGTCCCCGAGGGACAGATTCCCAAGAGACCCAGTACTTC. This encodes CASSPRGTDSQETQYF. The V and J genes are TRBV6-1 and TRBJ2-5, with 7 positions matching TRBD1. This CDR3 region has 16 residues. Germline V lookup: CDR1 MNHNS, CDR2 SASEGT. Losses at the gene ends were 5 bases for V and 1 base for J; bases not matched to a gene: 10.

The sample holds many counts of this clonotype. The rearrangement uses TRBV7-2 and TRBJ2-5, with D hard to call. V lost 2 bases, J lost 3 bases, and 7 bases lay in between. The CDR3 spans 13 residues. From germline, CDR1 is SGHTA and CDR2 FQGNSA. CDR3 protein: CASSLNREETQYF. In DNA, the CDR3 is TGTGCCAGCAGCTTAAATAGGGAAGAGACCCAGTACTTC.

Comments on this clonotype: A much larger clone lies one base from this, so it may be a read error. The gene calls are TRBV19 and TRBJ1-1; no definite D call. This CDR3 contains 13 residues. The germline gives CDR1 LNHDA, CDR2 SQIVND (reference sequence). This chain's CDR3 is CASSIGESTEACF. In DNA form, the CDR3 reads TGTGCCAGTAGTATTGGGGAGAGCACTGAAGCTTGCTTT.

The chain uses TRBV6-2 or TRBV6-3 and TRBJ2-5, with 7 bases aligning to TRBD2. Germline-derived CDR1 and CDR2 are MNHEY and SVGEGT. The CDR3 is 16 amino acids. Trimming took 7 bases from V and 1 from J; bases not matched to a gene: 12. DNA of the CDR3: TGTGCCAGCAAGATGGGGCGGCGGGGGATCCAAGAGACCCAGTACTTC. Amino acid sequence: CASKMGRRGIQETQYF.

In its sample, this clonotype was seen many times. This sequence joins TRBV20-1 and TRBJ2-4; TRBD1 aligns across 7 bases. CDR1 is DFQATT and CDR2 is SNEGSKA in the germline V gene (reference sequence). CDR3 length equals 14 residues. Trimming at V came to 5 bases and at J to 1 base, leaving 5 bases not matched to a gene. Here the CDR3 reads CSARTGVAKNIQYF. Written as DNA, the CDR3 is TGCAGTGCTCGAACAGGGGTGGCCAAAAACATTCAGTACTTC.

This chain links TRBV6-1 with TRBJ1-2; D ambiguous. CDR1 and CDR2 from the germline V gene are MNHNS and SASEGT. This CDR3 is 13 amino acids long. The V end was cut by 6 bases, the J end by 6 bases, with 14 bases between. In nucleotides, the CDR3 is TGTGCCAGCAGCCAAGCCCCCCGAGATGGCTACACCTTC. It is translated as CASSQAPRDGYTF.

There are many counts of this clonotype. This rearrangement joins TRBV27 to TRBJ2-2; 12 bases map to TRBD2. This CDR3 has 15 residues. The germline CDR1 and CDR2 sequences are MNHEY and SMNVEV (reference sequence). The trim removed 5 bases at V and 6 bases at J, leaving 4 bases unmatched. This CDR3 reads CASSALAGGPGELFF. The CDR3 nucleotides are TGTGCCAGCAGTGCCCTAGCGGGGGGGCCCGGGGAGCTGTTTTTT.

This clonotype was counted ten times or more. CDR3 amino acids: CASSVGQGSQPQHF. The CDR3 nucleotides are TGTGCCAGCAGCGTTGGACAGGGGTCACAGCCCCAGCATTTT. This chain connects TRBV6-2 or TRBV6-3 to TRBJ1-5, with 9 bases lining up with TRBD1. Germline V CDR1 and CDR2: MNHEY, SVGEGT. This CDR3 has 14 amino acids. With V trimmed by 6 bases and J by 7 bases, 7 bases remained unmatched.

This clonotype has at least ten counts. The chain joins TRBV6-5 to TRBJ1-1, with D perhaps TRBD1 (5 bases). Germline V gene sequence: CDR1 MNHEY, CDR2 SVGAGI. The CDR3 runs 11 residues. Trimming took 2 bases from V and 10 from J, leaving 8 bases between them. Here the CDR3 DNA reads TGTGCCAGCAGTTACGGGGGGGGAGCTTTCTTT. Protein: CASSYGGGAFF.

The sample holds many counts of this clonotype. The chain combines TRBV6-5 with TRBJ1-5; TRBD1 matches at 9 bases. The CDR3 length is 14 residues. V shed 4 bases and J 5 bases; nucleotides not matched to a gene: 3. The germline V gene has CDR1 MNHEY and CDR2 SVGAGI. The CDR3 reads CASSSTGGDQPQHF. The CDR3 DNA reads as TGTGCCAGCAGTTCGACAGGGGGGGATCAGCCCCAGCATTTT.

This clonotype came up many times. The V and J genes are TRBV2 and TRBJ1-3; D call uncertain. Germline V gives CDR1 SNHLY, CDR2 FYNNEI. The length of the CDR3 is 12 residues. Trimming took 2 bases from V and 1 from J, leaving 0 bases between them. The CDR3 protein is CASSESGNTIYF. In nucleotides, the CDR3 is TGTGCCAGCAGTGAATCTGGAAACACCATATATTTT.

V is TRBV19 and J is TRBJ2-2, with D hard to call. The V gene lost 4 bases and the J gene lost 0 bases, with 6 bases spanning the gap. Germline CDR1 LNHDA, CDR2 SQIVND (reference sequence). CDR3 length equals 14 residues. CDR3 sequence (DNA): TGTGCCAGTAGTAAGGTTGCGAACACCGGGGAGCTGTTTTTT. This encodes CASSKVANTGELFF.

This clonotype was seen many times. V and J are TRBV10-3 and TRBJ2-5; either TRBD1 or TRBD2 may fit D (5 bases each). This CDR3 is built from 11 residues. Germline V gives CDR1 ENHRY, CDR2 SYGVKD. Trimming left V 4 bases short and J 5 bases short, with 5 bases between. CDR3 sequence (DNA): TGTGCCATCAGTGGGGGGGAGACCCAGTACTTC. It encodes CAISGGETQYF.

This clonotype was seen a handful of times. The chain uses TRBV11-2 and TRBJ2-5; 7 nucleotides align to TRBD2. The trim removed 0 bases at V and 5 bases at J, leaving 9 bases unmatched. CDR3 length: 16 residues. The germline V gene has CDR1 SGHAT and CDR2 FQNNGV. The CDR3 loop is CASSLDLTRGGETQYF. The CDR3 DNA follows: TGTGCCAGCAGCTTAGATCTCACCCGGGGAGGGGAGACCCAGTACTTC.

This chain joins TRBV5-1 and TRBJ2-5, with D perhaps being TRBD1 or TRBD2 (6 bases each). The CDR3 spans 15 residues. Germline loops: CDR1 SGHRS, CDR2 YFSETQ. V was shortened by 7 bases and J by 5 bases, with 21 bases between the two germline ends. CDR3 DNA sequence: TGCGCCAGCCGTCGGGGGCAGAACCAATTGGAGACCCAGTACTTC. This translates into CASRRGQNQLETQYF.

This clonotype was detected only a few times. The chain carries TRBV5-1 and TRBJ1-1, with a weak D call TRBD1 (5 bases). The ends were cut back, 4 bases at V and 1 base at J, with 14 bases in the middle. Germline assignment: CDR1 SGHRS and CDR2 YFSETQ. This CDR3 comprises 15 residues. The chain's CDR3 is CASSQAGGTNTEAFF. In DNA form, the CDR3 reads TGCGCCAGCAGCCAAGCAGGAGGGACGAACACTGAAGCTTTCTTT.

This clonotype was counted ten times or more. This chain uses TRBV4-2 with TRBJ2-7; 9 bases map to TRBD2. The germline gives CDR1 LGHNA, CDR2 YNFKEQ. V was clipped by 4 bases and J by 5 bases; unmatched bases: 24. The CDR3 is 20 residues long. CDR3: CASSPLPRLGAGGSRDEQYF. Written as DNA, the CDR3 is TGTGCCAGCAGCCCGCTTCCCCGTCTTGGGGCGGGGGGGTCCCGGGACGAGCAGTACTTC.

V is TRBV12-3 or TRBV12-4 and J is TRBJ1-2; D is possibly TRBD1 (6 bases). V was pared by 4 bases and J by 6 bases, with 12 bases between. The length of the CDR3 is 13 residues. In DNA, the CDR3 is TGTGCCAGCAGTTACAGGGAGGGGGATGGCTACACCTTC. As protein: CASSYREGDGYTF.

This clonotype occurred many times. Here the CDR3 DNA reads TGTGCCAGCAGTTACTGGGAACTGGGATCACGCGGAAACACCATATATTTT. It encodes CASSYWELGSRGNTIYF. The rearrangement joins TRBV6-2 or TRBV6-3 to TRBJ1-3; no reliable D call. CDR1 is MNHEY, CDR2 SVGEGT, per germline. This CDR3 is 17 amino acids long. Trimming cost V 1 base and J 4 bases, with 17 bases left between them.